Here is one TCR beta chain with its context. This entry is derived from a study of CD8 T cells in Susac syndrome. Trimming removed 2 bases at V and 4 bases at J, with 17 bases between. Germline-derived CDR1 and CDR2 are LGHNT and FRNRAP. There are 16 residues in the CDR3. With random hexamers, reverse transcription was performed on roughly 0.45 to 1 ug of RNA. TCRdb re-called the immunoSEQ multiplex PCR reads with MiXCR, one entry per CDR3 protein. The table shows some 150,000 distinct CDR3 sequences, with approximately 94% occurring only once. The receptor's source is a human donor in good health. The V gene is TRBV12-5, the J gene TRBJ1-2; a weak D match, TRBD1 (5 bases). Sample: CD4+ T cells from PBMCs. CDR3 amino acids: CASGLRGPTLGYGYTF. The CDR3 DNA follows: TGTGCTAGTGGTTTGAGGGGCCCTACGCTCGGCTATGGCTACACCTTC.